The clone carrying this T cell receptor (beta chain) was counted ten times or more. The data were obtained in a study of human T cells and chemical hapten exposure. Documented time point: healthy volunteer bleed at 2 weeks. The total RNA was obtained from whole blood that was not fractionated. Trimming cost V 4 bases and J 6 bases; bases outside gene matches: 12. Germline V CDR1 and CDR2: DFQATT, SNEGSKA (reference sequence). This CDR3 contains 14 residues. The library put unique molecular identifiers onto individual cDNA molecules. TCRdb called the RACE reads again in MiXCR, with one record for every CDR3 protein. Of 130,000 or so distinct CDR3 sequences in the sample, approximately 8.3% were seen once.

J is TRBJ2-7 and V is TRBV20-1, with 7 bases that match TRBD2. This clonotype was sampled from a male donor in good health. Some clones in this sample may be carry-over from other donors' samples. Sequencing was performed on whole blood. The CDR3 loop is CSAKAGAGEAEQYF. In nucleotides, the CDR3 is TGCAGTGCTAAGGCCGGGGCGGGAGAGGCCGAGCAGTACTTC.